This paragraph reports one TCR beta chain. Its matching antigen is unknown. 60 Vbeta and 13 Jbeta primers were used in PCR. As originally analysed: Per a later analysis, the number of unique TCR beta chains was approximately 80 million, of which 9 million to 14 million were shared. Only in-frame clones appear in the TCRdb table, and some are missing; sequencing was by immunoSEQ multiplex PCR. V and J calls and clone size are given by that table; D and trimming were obtained from the DNA. The sample carries over 100,000 clones, about 64% recorded once. The sample is drawn from a study of cytomegalovirus exposure and HLA in healthy donors. Study outcomes and limitations: Another analysis was done later, and it associated roughly 15,000 TCR beta sequences with HLA alleles at 0.05 false discovery rate.

The CDR3 totals 14 residues. The germline gives CDR1 LGHNA, CDR2 YNFKEQ. The ends were cut back, 1 base at V and 1 base at J, with 6 bases in the middle. Healthy bone marrow donors formed the donor group. The chain uses TRBV4-2 and TRBJ2-3; D is ambiguous. Sequencing input: PBMCs. This receptor was taken from a middle-aged woman in good health and CMV-seronegative. The CDR3 nucleotides read TGTGCCAGCAGCCAAGTATCCGGCACAGATACGCAGTATTTT. It is translated as CASSQVSGTDTQYF.